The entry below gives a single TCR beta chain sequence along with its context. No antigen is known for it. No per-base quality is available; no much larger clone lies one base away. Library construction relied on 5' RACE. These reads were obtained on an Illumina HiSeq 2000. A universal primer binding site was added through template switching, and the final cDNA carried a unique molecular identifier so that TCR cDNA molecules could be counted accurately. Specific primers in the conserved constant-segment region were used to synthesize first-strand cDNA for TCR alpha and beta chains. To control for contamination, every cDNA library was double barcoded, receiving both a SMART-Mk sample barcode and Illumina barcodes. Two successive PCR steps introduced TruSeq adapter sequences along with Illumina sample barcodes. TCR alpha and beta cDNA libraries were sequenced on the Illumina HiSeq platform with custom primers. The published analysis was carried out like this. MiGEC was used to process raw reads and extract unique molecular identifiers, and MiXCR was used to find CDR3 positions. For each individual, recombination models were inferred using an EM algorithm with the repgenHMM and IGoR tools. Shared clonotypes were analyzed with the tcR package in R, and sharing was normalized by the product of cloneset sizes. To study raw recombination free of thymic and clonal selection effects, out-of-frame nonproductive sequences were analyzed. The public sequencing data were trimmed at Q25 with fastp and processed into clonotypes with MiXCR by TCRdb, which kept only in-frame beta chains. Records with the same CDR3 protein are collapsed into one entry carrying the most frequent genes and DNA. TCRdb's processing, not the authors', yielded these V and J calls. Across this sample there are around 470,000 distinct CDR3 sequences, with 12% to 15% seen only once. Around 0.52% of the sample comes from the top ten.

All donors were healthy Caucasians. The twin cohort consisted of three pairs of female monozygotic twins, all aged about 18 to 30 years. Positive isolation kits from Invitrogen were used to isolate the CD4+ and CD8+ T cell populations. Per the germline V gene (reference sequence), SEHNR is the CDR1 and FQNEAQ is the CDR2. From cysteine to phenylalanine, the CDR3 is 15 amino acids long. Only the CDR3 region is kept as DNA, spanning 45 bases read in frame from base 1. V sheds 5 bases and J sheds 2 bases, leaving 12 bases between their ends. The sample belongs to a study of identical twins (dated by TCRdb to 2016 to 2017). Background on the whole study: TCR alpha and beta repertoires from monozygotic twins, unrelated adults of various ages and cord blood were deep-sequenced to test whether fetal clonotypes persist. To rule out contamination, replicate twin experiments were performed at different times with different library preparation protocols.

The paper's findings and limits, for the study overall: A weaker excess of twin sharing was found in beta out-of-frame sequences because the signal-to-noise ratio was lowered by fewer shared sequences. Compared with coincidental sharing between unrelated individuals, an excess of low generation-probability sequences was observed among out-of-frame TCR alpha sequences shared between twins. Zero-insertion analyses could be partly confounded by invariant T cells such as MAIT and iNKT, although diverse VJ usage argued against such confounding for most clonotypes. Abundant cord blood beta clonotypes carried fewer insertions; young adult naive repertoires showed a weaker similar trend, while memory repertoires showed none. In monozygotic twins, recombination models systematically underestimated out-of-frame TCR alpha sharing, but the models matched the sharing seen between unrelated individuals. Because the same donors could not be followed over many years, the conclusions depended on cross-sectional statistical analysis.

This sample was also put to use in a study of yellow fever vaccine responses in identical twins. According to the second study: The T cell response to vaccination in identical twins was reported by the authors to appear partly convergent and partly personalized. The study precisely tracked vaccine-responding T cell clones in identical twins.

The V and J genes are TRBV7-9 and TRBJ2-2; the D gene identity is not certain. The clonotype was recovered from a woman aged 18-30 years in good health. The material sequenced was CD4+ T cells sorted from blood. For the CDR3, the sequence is CASSRLLGNTGELFF. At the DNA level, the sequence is TGTGCCAGCAGCCGATTATTGGGTAACACCGGGGAGCTGTTTTTT.